Shown below are 21 T cell receptor beta chains from a single sample sequenced in a study of CD8 T cells in ankylosing spondylitis. Overall study findings and caveats: For ankylosing spondylitis blood, a TCR beta motif of about eight highly homologous variants appeared characteristic.

These TCRs are of unknown antigen specificity. TCRdb re-called the 5' RACE reads through MiXCR, storing one row per CDR3 protein. The sample contains 220,000 or so distinct CDR3 sequences, about 17% of which appear only once. Sequencing used blood, either unsorted or a sorted T cell fraction (not recorded which). The receptors were gathered from a male donor with ankylosing spondylitis.

This clonotype occurred a few times. V gene TRBV2 combines with J gene TRBJ2-2; D uncertain. The CDR3 totals 12 residues. Germline CDR1 reads SNHLY; CDR2 reads FYNNEI. V was clipped by 7 bases and J by 6 bases, with 9 bases between them. CDR3 DNA: TGTGCCAGCAATTGGGCCCCCGGGGAGCTGTTTTTT. It yields the protein CASNWAPGELFF.

The chain joins TRBV4-3 to TRBJ1-4, with D unclear. V lost 1 base, J lost 4 bases, and 10 bases lay in between. CDR3 length equals 15 residues. The germline V gene has CDR1 LGHNA and CDR2 YSLEER. This CDR3 reads CASSQVLAVNEKLFF. DNA for the CDR3: TGCGCCAGCAGCCAAGTGCTGGCCGTTAATGAAAAACTGTTTTTT.

Many counts were recorded for this clonotype. The chain combines TRBV5-1 with TRBJ2-5; D might be TRBD2 (5 bases). V was shortened by 4 bases and J by 1 base, with 14 bases between the two germline ends. CDR3 length: 15 amino acids. Germline V gene sequence: CDR1 SGHRS, CDR2 YFSETQ. CDR3 in DNA: TGCGCCAGCAGCACGGAGGACTTCCCCCAAGAGACCCAGTACTTC. Translation gives CASSTEDFPQETQYF.

This clonotype has at least ten counts. The chain carries TRBV27 and TRBJ2-1, with no clear D. Trimming took 2 bases from V and 0 from J, leaving 8 bases between them. There are 15 residues in the CDR3. Germline V gene sequence: CDR1 MNHEY, CDR2 SMNVEV (reference sequence). CDR3 residues: CASSLLRTSYNEQFF. CDR3 DNA: TGTGCCAGCAGTTTACTCAGGACCTCCTACAATGAGCAGTTCTTC.

Only a few counts were recorded for this clonotype. The chain carries TRBV30 and TRBJ2-7; D gene unclear. In germline, CDR1 is GTSNPN, CDR2 SVGIG (reference sequence). V lost 0 bases, J lost 7 bases, and 7 bases lay in between. This CDR3 contains 11 residues. The chain's CDR3 is CAWSVLGEQYF. CDR3 nucleotide sequence: TGTGCCTGGAGTGTATTGGGGGAGCAGTACTTC. Full variable domain (missing parts from reference TRBV30 and TRBJ2-7): SQTIHQWPATLVQPVGSPLSLECTVEGTSNPNLYWYRQAAGRGLQLLFYSVGIGQISSEVPQNLSASRPQDRQFILSSKKLLLSDSGFYLCAWSVLGEQYFGPGTRLTVT.

This clonotype was counted a few times. In DNA, the CDR3 is TGTGCCAGCAGTGACAGTAGCGGGACTACAGATACGCAGTATTTT. The encoded protein is CASSDSSGTTDTQYF. The V call is TRBV6-4, the J call TRBJ2-3; 8 positions agree with TRBD2. This CDR3 contains 15 residues. The germline CDR1 and CDR2 sequences are MRHNA and SNTAGT. Losses at the gene ends were 2 bases for V and 3 bases for J; bases not matched to a gene: 4.

This clonotype was seen just once. The chain combines TRBV13 with TRBJ1-1; D uncertain. CDR3 length equals 15 residues. Germline CDR1 reads PRHDT; CDR2 reads FYEKMQ (reference sequence). Trimming cost V 1 base and J 0 bases, with 9 bases left between them. DNA of the CDR3: TGTGCCAGCAGCTTAGTGAGGGATATGAACACTGAAGCTTTCTTT. The encoded protein is CASSLVRDMNTEAFF. The whole variable domain, remainder taken from reference TRBV13 and TRBJ1-1, is AAGVIQSPRHLIKEKRETATLKCYPIPRHDTVYWYQQGPGQDPQFLISFYEKMQSDKGSIPDRFSAQQFSDYHSELNMSSLELGDSALYFCASSLVRDMNTEAFFGQGTRLTVV.

The chain has TRBV6-2 or TRBV6-3 and TRBJ2-2, with D tentatively TRBD2 (5 bases). Germline V gene lookup returns CDR1 MNHEY and CDR2 SVGEGT. This CDR3 is 17 amino acids long. The V gene lost 6 bases and the J gene lost 2 bases, with 19 bases spanning the gap. The CDR3 DNA sequence: TGTGCCAGCAGACCTGGACTCCGCATAATCAACACCGGGGAGCTGTTTTTT. It codes for CASRPGLRIINTGELFF.

This clonotype was counted only a few times. The V gene is TRBV11-3, the J gene TRBJ2-7, with D unresolved. V shed 3 bases and J shed 1 base, with 10 bases lying between them. The CDR3 length is 14 residues. Germline V CDR1 and CDR2: SGHNT, YENEEA. The CDR3 DNA sequence: TGTGCCAGCAGCTTTCCGGGCCGTTCCTACGAGCAGTACTTC. It specifies CASSFPGRSYEQYF.

The rearrangement uses TRBV11-2 and TRBJ1-1, with D hard to call. CDR3 size: 14 residues. The ends were cut back, 5 bases at V and 0 bases at J, with 10 bases in the middle. Germline-derived CDR1 and CDR2 are SGHAT and FQNNGV. The CDR3 sequence: CASSESDVNTEAFF. Here the CDR3 DNA reads TGTGCCAGCAGCGAATCCGACGTGAACACTGAAGCTTTCTTT. The variable domain in full, completed from reference TRBV11-2 and TRBJ1-1, reads EAGVAQSPRYKIIEKRQSVAFWCNPISGHATLYWYQQILGQGPKLLIQFQNNGVVDDSQLPKDRFSAERLKGVDSTLKIQPAKLEDSAVYLCASSESDVNTEAFFGQGTRLTVV.

In this sample, this clonotype turned up a few times. Here the CDR3 DNA reads TGTGCCAGCAGCGGTGGGACAGGCGTGAATGGCTACACCTTC. It specifies CASSGGTGVNGYTF. This rearrangement joins TRBV12-3 or TRBV12-4 to TRBJ1-2; 8 nucleotides match TRBD1. V shed 6 bases, J shed 6 bases, and the junction held 9 bases outside the gene matches. This CDR3 comprises 14 residues.

The chain has TRBV12-3 or TRBV12-4 and TRBJ2-1; TRBD2 matches at 14 bases. The junction had 10 bases not matched to a gene; V was cut back by 0 bases and J by 6 bases. The CDR3 extends over 19 amino acids. Here the CDR3 DNA reads TGTGCCAGCAGTTTAGCCCAGGGACTAGCGGGAGTGGGGGGCAATGAGCAGTTCTTC. Protein: CASSLAQGLAGVGGNEQFF.

The chain couples TRBV28 to TRBJ2-1, with a weak D call TRBD1 (7 bases). Germline V gene lookup returns CDR1 MDHEN and CDR2 SYDVKM. The V gene lost 3 bases and the J gene lost 8 bases, with 8 bases spanning the gap. This CDR3 contains 12 residues. This chain's CDR3 is CASSFRGDEQFF. The CDR3 nucleotides are TGTGCCAGCAGTTTCAGGGGGGATGAGCAGTTCTTC.

V usage is TRBV12-3 or TRBV12-4 and J usage is TRBJ1-1; D gene ambiguous. Trimming left V 1 base short and J 2 bases short, with 14 bases between. This CDR3 comprises 16 residues. For the CDR3, the DNA is TGTGCCAGCAGTTTAGGCCAAGGGTGGATAAACACTGAAGCTTTCTTT. This translates into CASSLGQGWINTEAFF.

This clonotype was seen more than once but under ten times. The chain couples TRBV20-1 to TRBJ2-7; D may be TRBD1 (5 bases). V gave up 0 bases and J gave up 0 bases, with 12 bases separating them. Germline V gene sequence: CDR1 DFQATT, CDR2 SNEGSKA (reference sequence). The CDR3 is 15 residues long. The CDR3 here is CSARDIADSSYEQYF. For the CDR3, the DNA is TGCAGTGCTAGAGATATAGCAGACAGCTCCTACGAGCAGTACTTC.

The CDR3 DNA is TGTGCCAGCAGCCAAGATTGGGGCAGCCCAGACCTGACTTTC. It translates to CASSQDWGSPDLTF. The chain couples TRBV3-1 to TRBJ2-6; a possible D gene is TRBD1 (5 bases). V was shortened by 0 bases and J by 15 bases, with 15 bases between the two germline ends. This CDR3 is 14 amino acids long. Germline CDR1 reads LGHDT; CDR2 reads YNNKEL (reference sequence).

A few counts support this clonotype. V and J are TRBV6-2 or TRBV6-3 and TRBJ2-1, with 8 bases identical to TRBD2. The CDR3 loop spans 21 amino acids. V gave up 0 bases and J gave up 5 bases; unmatched junction bases: 21. Per germline, CDR1 MNHEY and CDR2 SVGEGT. The DNA of the CDR3 is TGTGCCAGCAGTTACTCGGTCGTGTCGGCGGGAGGAACCCAACACAACAATGAGCAGTTCTTC. The encoded protein is CASSYSVVSAGGTQHNNEQFF.

The V call is TRBV12-3 or TRBV12-4, the J call TRBJ1-5; D not resolved. With 6 bases removed from V and 0 bases from J, the gap between germline ends came to 12 bases. The CDR3 sequence is 15 residues long. The CDR3 coding sequence is TGTGCCAGCAGCACACAGCCTTATAGCAATCAGCCCCAGCATTTT. The encoded protein is CASSTQPYSNQPQHF.

This clonotype has more than one count but fewer than ten. In DNA form, the CDR3 reads TGTGCCAGCAGTTTAGGGACAGCCTACACTGAAGCTTTCTTT. Protein: CASSLGTAYTEAFF. The J gene is TRBJ1-1, the V gene TRBV12-3 or TRBV12-4, with a possible D match to TRBD1 (6 bases). The CDR3 contains 14 residues. The germline V and J ends were trimmed by 1 base and 3 bases, with 9 bases remaining between them.

This clonotype was seen at least ten times. This chain joins TRBV29-1 and TRBJ2-1; TRBD2 matches 10 bases. The CDR3 runs to 16 residues. CDR1 is SQVTM and CDR2 is ANQGSEA in the germline V gene. The V segment lost 7 bases and the J segment 4 bases; nucleotides outside the gene matches: 13. CDR3 nucleotide sequence: TGCAGCGCCTCTGGGGTGGGACTAGCGATTTACAATGAGCAGTTCTTC. It is translated as CSASGVGLAIYNEQFF.

The J gene is TRBJ2-1, the V gene TRBV12-3 or TRBV12-4; 12 nucleotides agree with TRBD2. The CDR3 extends over 16 amino acids. Germline trimming cut 4 bases from V and 6 bases from J; bases unmatched to any gene: 7. The DNA for the CDR3 is TGTGCCAGCAGTTCCCTACTAGCGGGGGGTTTCAATGAGCAGTTCTTC. Amino acids: CASSSLLAGGFNEQFF.